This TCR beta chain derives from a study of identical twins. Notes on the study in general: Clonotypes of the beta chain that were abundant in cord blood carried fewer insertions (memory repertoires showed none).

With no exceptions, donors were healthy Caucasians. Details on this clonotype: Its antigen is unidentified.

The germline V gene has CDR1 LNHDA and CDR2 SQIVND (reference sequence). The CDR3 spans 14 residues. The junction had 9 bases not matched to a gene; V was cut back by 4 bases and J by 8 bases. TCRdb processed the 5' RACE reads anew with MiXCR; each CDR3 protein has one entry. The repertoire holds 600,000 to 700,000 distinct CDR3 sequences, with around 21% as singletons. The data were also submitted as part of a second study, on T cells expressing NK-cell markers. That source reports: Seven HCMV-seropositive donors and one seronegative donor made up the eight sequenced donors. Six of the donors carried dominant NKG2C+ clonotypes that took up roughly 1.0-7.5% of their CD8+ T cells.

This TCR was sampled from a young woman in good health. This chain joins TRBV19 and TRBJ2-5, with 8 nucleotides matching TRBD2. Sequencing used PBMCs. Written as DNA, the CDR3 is TGTGCCAGTAGTACACCCGGACTAGCCGGAACCCAGTACTTC. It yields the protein CASSTPGLAGTQYF. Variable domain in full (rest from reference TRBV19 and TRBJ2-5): DGGITQSPKYLFRKEGQNVTLSCEQNLNHDAMYWYRQDPGQGLRLIYYSQIVNDFQKGDIAEGYSVSREKKESFPLTVTSAQKNPTAFYLCASSTPGLAGTQYFGPGTRLLVL.